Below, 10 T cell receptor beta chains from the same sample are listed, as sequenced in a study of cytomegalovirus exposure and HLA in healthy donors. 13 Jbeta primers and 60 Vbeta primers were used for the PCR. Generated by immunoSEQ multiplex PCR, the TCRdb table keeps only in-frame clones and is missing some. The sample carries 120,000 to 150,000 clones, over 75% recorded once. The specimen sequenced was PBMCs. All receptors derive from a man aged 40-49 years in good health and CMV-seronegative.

CDR3 protein: CASSKSLAGGPPHYNEQFF. In nucleotides, the CDR3 is TGTGCCAGCAGCAAGTCACTAGCGGGGGGGCCACCCCATTACAATGAGCAGTTCTTC. The V and J genes are TRBV21-1 and TRBJ2-1; the table assigns TRBD2, which was not confirmed against the DNA. TRBV21-1 is described as a pseudogene. The CDR3 consists of 19 residues.

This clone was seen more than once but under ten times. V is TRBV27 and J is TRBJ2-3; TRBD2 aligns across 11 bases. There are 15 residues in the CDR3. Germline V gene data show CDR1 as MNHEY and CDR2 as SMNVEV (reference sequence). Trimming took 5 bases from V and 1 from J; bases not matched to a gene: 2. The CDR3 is CASSVLAGGTDTQYF. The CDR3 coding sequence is TGTGCCAGCAGTGTACTAGCGGGGGGCACAGATACGCAGTATTTT.

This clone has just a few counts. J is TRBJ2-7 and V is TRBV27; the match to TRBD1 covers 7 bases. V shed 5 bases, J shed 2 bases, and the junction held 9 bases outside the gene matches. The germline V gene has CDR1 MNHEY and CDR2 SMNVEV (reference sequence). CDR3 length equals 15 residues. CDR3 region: CASSKQGIQTYEQYF. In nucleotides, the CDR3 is TGTGCCAGCAGTAAACAGGGGATCCAAACCTACGAGCAGTACTTC.

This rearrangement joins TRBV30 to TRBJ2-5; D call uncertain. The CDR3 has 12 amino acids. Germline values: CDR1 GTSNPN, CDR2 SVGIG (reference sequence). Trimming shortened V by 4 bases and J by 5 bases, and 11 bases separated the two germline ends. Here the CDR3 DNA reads TGTGCCTGGAAGGTTGGAGTGGAGACCCAGTACTTC. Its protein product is CAWKVGVETQYF.

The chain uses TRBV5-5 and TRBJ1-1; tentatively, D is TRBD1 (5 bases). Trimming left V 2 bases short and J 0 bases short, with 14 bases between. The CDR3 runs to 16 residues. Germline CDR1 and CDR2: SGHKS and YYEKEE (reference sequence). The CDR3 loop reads CASSFYDSYMNTEAFF. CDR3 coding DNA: TGTGCCAGCAGCTTCTATGACAGCTACATGAACACTGAAGCTTTCTTT.

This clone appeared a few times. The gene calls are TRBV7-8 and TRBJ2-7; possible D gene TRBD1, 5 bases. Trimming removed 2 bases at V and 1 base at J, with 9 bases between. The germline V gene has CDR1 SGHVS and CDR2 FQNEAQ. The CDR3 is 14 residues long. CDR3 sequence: CASSLIQGSYEQYF. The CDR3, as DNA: TGTGCCAGCAGCTTAATCCAGGGTTCCTACGAGCAGTACTTC. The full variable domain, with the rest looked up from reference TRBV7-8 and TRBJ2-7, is GAGVSQSPRYKVAKRGQDVALRCDPISGHVSLFWYQQALGQGPEFLTYFQNEAQLDKSGLPSDRFFAERPEGSVSTLKIQRTQQEDSAVYLCASSLIQGSYEQYFGPGTRLTVT.

The CDR3 sequence is CASLKGTAMNTEAFF. Written as DNA, the CDR3 is TGTGCCAGCCTTAAAGGGACAGCCATGAACACTGAAGCTTTCTTT. The rearrangement joins TRBV2 to TRBJ1-1, with 7 bases fitting TRBD1. The CDR3 consists of 15 residues. Germline V gene lookup returns CDR1 SNHLY and CDR2 FYNNEI. The junction had 9 bases not matched to a gene; V was cut back by 8 bases and J by 0 bases. The variable domain in full, completed from reference TRBV2 and TRBJ1-1, reads EPEVTQTPSHQVTQMGQEVILRCVPISNHLYFYWYRQILGQKVEFLVSFYNNEISEKSEIFDDQFSVERPDGSNFTLKIRSTKLEDSAMYFCASLKGTAMNTEAFFGQGTRLTVV.

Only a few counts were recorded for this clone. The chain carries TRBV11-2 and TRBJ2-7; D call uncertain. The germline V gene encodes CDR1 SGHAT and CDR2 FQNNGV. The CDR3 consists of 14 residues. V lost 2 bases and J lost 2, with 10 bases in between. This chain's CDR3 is CASSLTEPPYEQYF. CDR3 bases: TGTGCCAGCAGCTTAACCGAGCCGCCCTACGAGCAGTACTTC.

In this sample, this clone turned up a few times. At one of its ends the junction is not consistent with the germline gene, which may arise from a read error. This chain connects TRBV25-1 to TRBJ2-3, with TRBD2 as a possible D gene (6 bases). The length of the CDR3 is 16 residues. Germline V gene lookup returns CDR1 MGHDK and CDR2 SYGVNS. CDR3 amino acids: CAGSESAGRGTDTQYF. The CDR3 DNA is TGTGCCGGCAGTGAATCGGCGGGGCGAGGAACAGATACGCAGTATTTT.

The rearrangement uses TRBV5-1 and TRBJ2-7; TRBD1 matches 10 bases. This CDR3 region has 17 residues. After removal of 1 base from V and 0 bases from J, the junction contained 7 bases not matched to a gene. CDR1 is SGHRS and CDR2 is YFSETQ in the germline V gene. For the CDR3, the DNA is TGCGCCAGCAGCTTGTCCCCCGGGACAGGGGCCTCCTACGAGCAGTACTTC. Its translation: CASSLSPGTGASYEQYF. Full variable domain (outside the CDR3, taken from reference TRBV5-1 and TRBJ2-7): KAGVTQTPRYLIKTRGQQVTLSCSPISGHRSVSWYQQTPGQGLQFLFEYFSETQRNKGNFPGRFSGRQFSNSRSEMNVSTLELGDSALYLCASSLSPGTGASYEQYFGPGTRLTVT.